The 21 T cell receptor beta chains listed next were all sequenced from one sample in a study of CD8 T cells in ankylosing spondylitis (dated by TCRdb to the late 2010s). Broader findings and caveats from the paper: Blood from ankylosing spondylitis patients appeared to be characterized by a TCR beta motif made up of several highly homologous amino acid variants.

Libraries were constructed by 5' RACE. These reads were obtained on an Illumina HiSeq 2500. The raw public data were reprocessed by TCRdb itself: fastp quality trimming at Q25, MiXCR clonotype calling, in-frame beta chains only. Each CDR3 protein appears once, grouped with its most common genes and DNA. This sample is represented by 500,000 to 650,000 distinct CDR3 sequences; under 5.5% of them were singletons. Roughly 3.5% of the sample is in the top ten clones. These receptors are not linked to any known antigen. The sequenced sample was blood, either unsorted or a sorted T cell fraction (not recorded which). The receptors here all came from a male donor with ankylosing spondylitis.

This clonotype was counted many times. The rearrangement uses TRBV20-1 and TRBJ1-2; D gene unclear. V dropped 0 bases and J dropped 6 bases, with 14 bases sitting between them. Germline values: CDR1 DFQATT, CDR2 SNEGSKA (reference sequence). This CDR3 has 14 amino acids. This chain's CDR3 is CSARDRPVPHGYTF. CDR3 coding DNA: TGCAGTGCTAGAGATAGACCGGTGCCTCATGGCTACACCTTC.

The chain joins TRBV20-1 to TRBJ2-3; 10 positions agree with TRBD2. This CDR3 spans 15 amino acids. Germline loops: CDR1 DFQATT, CDR2 SNEGSKA (reference sequence). V lost 5 bases and J lost 4; bases outside the gene matches: 9. The CDR3 region has the DNA TGCAGTGCTCTATACTCTAGCGGGGGTGCAGATACGCAGTATTTT. Protein product: CSALYSSGGADTQYF.

This clonotype came up many times. The V gene is TRBV10-3, the J gene TRBJ2-4; 7 bases map to TRBD1. The CDR3 has 15 amino acids. Looked up from germline, CDR1 is ENHRY and CDR2 is SYGVKD. Unmatched junction bases numbered 10, after V lost 10 bases and J lost 1 base. Written as DNA, the CDR3 is TGTGCCACAGGGGACAGCCGCCTGGCCAAAAACATTCAGTACTTC. Translated, it gives CATGDSRLAKNIQYF.

This clonotype was picked up a small number of times. The rearrangement links TRBV5-6 to TRBJ2-3; D possibly corresponds to TRBD1 (5 bases). Germline V CDR1 and CDR2: SGHDT, YYEEEE. The CDR3 totals 16 residues. CDR3 sequence (DNA): TGTGCATGCGGAAAAAACCAGGGCTCTTTTACAGATACGCAGTATTTT. Translating gives CACGKNQGSFTDTQYF.

This clonotype was recorded a few times. This sequence joins TRBV24-1 and TRBJ1-2; D call uncertain. Germline assignment: CDR1 KGHDR and CDR2 SFDVKD. Trimming removed 1 base at V and 0 bases at J, with 5 bases between. CDR3 length equals 14 residues. The CDR3 protein is CATSDFGTNYGYTF. The DNA for the CDR3 is TGTGCCACCAGTGATTTCGGCACTAACTATGGCTACACCTTC.

Ten or more counts support this clonotype. The V gene is TRBV20-1, the J gene TRBJ1-1; no definite D call. The CDR3 is 13 amino acids. The ends were cut back, 5 bases at V and 0 bases at J, with 10 bases in the middle. Germline CDR1 reads DFQATT; CDR2 reads SNEGSKA (reference sequence). CDR3 sequence: CSARPMLNTEAFF. In DNA, the CDR3 is TGCAGTGCTCGGCCTATGCTGAACACTGAAGCTTTCTTT.

This clonotype was recorded at least ten times. This chain connects TRBV20-1 to TRBJ2-2, with a tentative D call TRBD2 (6 bases). Per germline, CDR1 DFQATT and CDR2 SNEGSKA (reference sequence). The CDR3 loop spans 16 amino acids. V was pared by 1 base and J by 0 bases, with 12 bases between. CDR3 sequence (DNA): TGCAGTGCTAGAGGGGCGGGGAATACGAACACCGGGGAGCTGTTTTTT. Translating gives CSARGAGNTNTGELFF.

The rearrangement joins TRBV4-1 to TRBJ2-7; D tentatively reads TRBD1 or TRBD2 (5 bases each). From germline, CDR1 is MGHRA and CDR2 YSYEKL. The CDR3 spans 13 residues. The V end was cut by 4 bases, the J end by 6 bases, with 13 bases between. CDR3 sequence: CASSLVGPFEQYF. The CDR3 coding sequence is TGCGCCAGCAGCCTTGTGGGACCCTTCGAGCAGTACTTC.

In this sample, this clonotype turned up many times. This chain joins TRBV12-3 or TRBV12-4 and TRBJ2-1; the match to TRBD2 covers 11 bases. The CDR3 has 16 residues. J gave up 7 bases and V 3 bases, and 8 bases lay outside the gene matches. CDR3 bases: TGTGCCAGCAGTTTCGGTAGCGGGAGGGCGGGGAATGAGCAGTTCTTC. It codes for CASSFGSGRAGNEQFF.

Many counts were recorded for this clonotype. This chain joins TRBV2 and TRBJ2-2, with D unresolved. Trimming cost V 3 bases and J 6 bases, with 11 bases left between them. CDR1 and CDR2 from the germline V gene are SNHLY and FYNNEI. The CDR3 length is 14 residues. The CDR3 region has the DNA TGTGCCAGCAGTGATTTAGGCGTATCCGGGGAGCTGTTTTTT. Translating it yields CASSDLGVSGELFF. The full variable domain, with the rest looked up from reference TRBV2 and TRBJ2-2, is EPEVTQTPSHQVTQMGQEVILRCVPISNHLYFYWYRQILGQKVEFLVSFYNNEISEKSEIFDDQFSVERPDGSNFTLKIRSTKLEDSAMYFCASSDLGVSGELFFGEGSRLTVL.

This clonotype was seen many times. The chain couples TRBV9 to TRBJ2-7, with D tentatively TRBD2 (5 bases). Trimming removed 3 bases at V and 3 bases at J, with 16 bases between. This CDR3 contains 15 residues. Per germline, CDR1 SGDLS and CDR2 YYNGEE. The CDR3 DNA is TGTGCCAGCAGCGAGTCGGGGAGACCCCACTACGAGCAGTACTTC. Amino acid sequence: CASSESGRPHYEQYF.

At least ten counts were recorded for this clonotype. The V call is TRBV20-1, the J call TRBJ2-1; 8 bases agree with TRBD2. Germline-derived CDR1 and CDR2 are DFQATT and SNEGSKA (reference sequence). The CDR3 consists of 17 residues. The V segment lost 0 bases and the J segment 7 bases; nucleotides outside the gene matches: 14. The CDR3 nucleotides are TGCAGTGCTAGAGACCCTCGCGGGAGGCCCCTCGTTAATGAGCAGTTCTTC. Translated: CSARDPRGRPLVNEQFF.

The chain carries TRBV15 and TRBJ1-1; 10 nucleotides agree with TRBD1. V was pared by 7 bases and J by 3 bases, with 8 bases of the junction left unmatched. The CDR3 covers 15 residues. The germline gives CDR1 LNHNV, CDR2 YYDKDF (reference sequence). This chain's CDR3 is CATTIRQGADTEAFF. In nucleotides, the CDR3 is TGTGCCACCACCATCCGACAGGGGGCCGACACTGAAGCTTTCTTT.

The chain carries TRBV5-1 and TRBJ1-1; 8 nucleotides align to TRBD1. CDR3 length: 15 amino acids. The germline V gene has CDR1 SGHRS and CDR2 YFSETQ. After removal of 0 bases from V and 5 bases from J, the junction contained 6 bases not matched to a gene. The DNA of the CDR3 is TGCGCCAGCAGCTTGGCGACAGGGGTAGGAACTGAAGCTTTCTTT. The encoded protein is CASSLATGVGTEAFF.

The V gene is TRBV10-3, the J gene TRBJ2-1, with a tentative D call TRBD1 (6 bases). V lost 6 bases and J 4 bases, leaving 16 bases between the germline ends. Per germline, CDR1 ENHRY and CDR2 SYGVKD. The CDR3 loop spans 15 amino acids. The CDR3 DNA follows: TGTGCCATCAGGGTACAACATGACAGGTACAATGAGCAGTTCTTC. As protein: CAIRVQHDRYNEQFF.

This clonotype was found many times. The CDR3 region has the DNA TGTGCCAGCAGTTACTCGGCGGGCGGGACTGAAGCTTTCTTT. Translation: CASSYSAGGTEAFF. The rearrangement uses TRBV6-2 or TRBV6-3 and TRBJ1-1; D unresolved. V lost 0 bases to trimming and J lost 5 bases, with 10 bases between them. CDR1 MNHEY and CDR2 SVGEGT come from the germline V gene. The length of the CDR3 is 14 residues.

This clonotype was found many times. The V call is TRBV5-1, the J call TRBJ2-1; D tentatively reads TRBD1 or TRBD2 (6 bases each). V lost 0 bases and J 7 bases, leaving 14 bases between the germline ends. From germline, CDR1 is SGHRS and CDR2 YFSETQ. The CDR3 has 15 amino acids. CDR3 in amino acids: CASSLVGGPQNEQFF. For the CDR3, the DNA is TGCGCCAGCAGCTTGGTAGGGGGGCCTCAGAATGAGCAGTTCTTC. The variable domain in full, with the rest retrieved from reference TRBV5-1 and TRBJ2-1, is KAGVTQTPRYLIKTRGQQVTLSCSPISGHRSVSWYQQTPGQGLQFLFEYFSETQRNKGNFPGRFSGRQFSNSRSEMNVSTLELGDSALYLCASSLVGGPQNEQFFGPGTRLTVL.

This clonotype has at least ten counts. The rearrangement uses TRBV20-1 and TRBJ2-1; D is perhaps TRBD1 (5 bases). V dropped 0 bases and J dropped 0 bases, with 12 bases sitting between them. The germline V gene has CDR1 DFQATT and CDR2 SNEGSKA (reference sequence). CDR3 size: 16 residues. The CDR3 region has the DNA TGCAGTGCTAGAGATCTAGGACATTCCTCCTACAATGAGCAGTTCTTC. As protein: CSARDLGHSSYNEQFF.

This clonotype showed up many times. The junction differs from germline at one of its ends, possibly a read error. The J gene is TRBJ1-2, the V gene TRBV5-1; 8 bases match TRBD1. Germline V gene data show CDR1 as SGHRS and CDR2 as YFSETQ. This CDR3 region has 13 residues. CDR3 nucleotide sequence: TGCGCGAGCACCGGACAGGGAACCTATGGCTACACCTTC. Amino acid sequence: CASTGQGTYGYTF.

This clonotype has at least ten counts. This chain links TRBV5-1 with TRBJ2-4, with a weak D call TRBD1 (6 bases). Germline loops: CDR1 SGHRS, CDR2 YFSETQ. V gave up 5 bases and J gave up 0 bases, with 9 bases separating them. The CDR3 is made up of 14 amino acids. DNA for the CDR3: TGCGCCAGCAGACTACAGGGAGCCAAAAACATTCAGTACTTC. Translated: CASRLQGAKNIQYF.

This clonotype was seen repeatedly, ten times or more. The chain employs TRBV7-9 and TRBJ1-1; D is unresolved. The V and J ends lost 3 bases and 4 bases respectively, with 12 bases between them. This CDR3 region has 14 residues. Germline V lookup: CDR1 SEHNR, CDR2 FQNEAQ (reference sequence). CDR3 in DNA: TGTGCCAGCAGCTTCCAGGCTTCGGGCACTGAAGCTTTCTTT. Residues: CASSFQASGTEAFF.